This T cell receptor (beta chain) was observed in a study of graft-versus-host responses after intestinal transplantation. Whole-study context: All recipients were given anti-thymocyte globulin induction, and tacrolimus and steroids were then administered for roughly three years.

The data were produced by immunoSEQ multiplex PCR, yet TCRdb's version contains in-frame clones alone and is incomplete. The data contain about 29,000 clones, 93% of them singletons. This clone came up a few times. Its target is not known. Study findings and constraints: GvH clones surfaced in recipient marrow, some emerging earlier in ileum or blood.

Germline V gene lookup returns CDR1 MRHNA and CDR2 SNTAGT. The CDR3 runs 13 residues. V shed 3 bases and J shed 7 bases, with 7 bases lying between them. V gene TRBV6-4 combines with J gene TRBJ1-6, with D maybe TRBD1 (5 bases). The sequenced sample was PBMCs, obtained 66 days after intestinal transplant. This clonotype was obtained from a human patient who received an intestinal transplant, so some T cells may come from the graft donor. In nucleotides, the CDR3 is TGTGCCAGCAGTGAACGGGACAATTCACCCCTCCACTTT. It translates to CASSERDNSPLHF.